This T cell receptor (beta chain) was sequenced in a study of T-cell memory formation after mild COVID-19. The CDR3 covers 15 residues. Looked up from germline, CDR1 is MNHNS and CDR2 is SASEGT. With V trimmed by 6 bases and J by 10 bases, 12 bases remained unmatched. This clonotype was seen a few times. Each CDR3 protein gets one entry after TCRdb re-called the 5' RACE reads with MiXCR. The sample shows roughly 130,000 distinct CDR3 sequences, over 15% of them seen only once. Sample: PBMCs or a T cell subset sorted from them (not recorded which). This TCR was recovered from a man aged 18 to 29 who had mild COVID-19 (a few samples of this study predate the infection). Cell type and time point are not known. This chain connects TRBV6-1 to TRBJ1-6; 7 bases match TRBD1. CDR3: CASRLTGTLGSPLHF. In nucleotides, the CDR3 is TGTGCCAGCAGATTGACAGGGACCCTAGGATCACCCCTCCACTTT.